The source of this T cell receptor (beta chain) is a study of T cells in Graves' hyperthyroidism and ophthalmopathy. Study context: Staff took peripheral blood when the initial diagnosis was made, before any treatment began.

Remarks on this clonotype: Its antigen is not identified.

Amplified regions were TCR beta CDR3 sequences from RNA transcripts. Primed by the HTBI set, a first-round RT-PCR was run on the TCR CDR3. TCRdb re-analysed the multiplex PCR reads in MiXCR, keeping a single row per CDR3 protein. The repertoire includes about 640,000 distinct CDR3 sequences, around 21% of them detected once, and about 35% sits in the top ten. PBMCs were sourced from roughly 9.7 ml fresh peripheral blood. Findings and caveats of the study: Peripheral blood also featured most of the thyroid clonotypes expanded above 0.001.

The CDR3 runs 16 residues. CDR1 and CDR2 (germline): SEHNR, FQNEAQ (reference sequence). The trim removed 5 bases at V and 7 bases at J, leaving 7 bases unmatched. The sample consisted of blood. The TCR originated in a man aged 25 to 40 with Graves' ophthalmopathy. This chain joins TRBV7-9 and TRBJ2-1, with 14 bases identical to TRBD2. The CDR3 region has the DNA TGTGCCAGCAGCCCGATAGGGACTAGCGGGAGTAATGAGCAGTTCTTC. This translates into CASSPIGTSGSNEQFF.